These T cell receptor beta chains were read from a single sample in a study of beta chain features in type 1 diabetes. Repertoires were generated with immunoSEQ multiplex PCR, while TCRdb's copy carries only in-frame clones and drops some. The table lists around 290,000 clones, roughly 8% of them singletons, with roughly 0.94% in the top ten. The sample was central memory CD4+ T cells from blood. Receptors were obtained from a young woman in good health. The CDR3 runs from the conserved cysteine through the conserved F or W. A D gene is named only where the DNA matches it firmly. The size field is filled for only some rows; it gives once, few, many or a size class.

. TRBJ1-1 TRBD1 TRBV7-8 CASSGRQGVSTEAFF TGTGCCAGCAGCGGCAGACAGGGGGTGAGCACTGAAGCTTTCTTT
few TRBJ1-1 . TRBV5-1 CASSLGTFLNTEAFF TGCGCCAGCAGCTTGGGGACATTCCTGAACACTGAAGCTTTCTTT
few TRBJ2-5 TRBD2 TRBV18 CASSPRTSSETQYF TGTGCCAGCTCACCACGGACTAGCTCTGAGACCCAGTACTTC
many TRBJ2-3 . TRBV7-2 CASSPILGEQYF TGTGCCAGCAGCCCGATTCTTGGGGAGCAGTATTTT
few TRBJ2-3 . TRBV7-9 CASSLDWADTQYF TGTGCCAGCAGCTTAGATTGGGCAGATACGCAGTATTTT
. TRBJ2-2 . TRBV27 CASTLRKNTGELFF TGTGCCAGCACCCTAAGGAAAAACACCGGGGAGCTGTTTTTT
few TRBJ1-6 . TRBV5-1 CASSLEGLNSPLHF TGCGCCAGCAGCTTGGAGGGCCTAAATTCACCCCTCCACTTT
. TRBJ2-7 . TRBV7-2 CASSLGREDEQYF TGTGCCAGCAGCTTAGGGCGTGAGGACGAGCAGTACTTC
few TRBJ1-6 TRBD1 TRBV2 CASKRDRANSPLHF TGTGCCAGCAAGCGGGACAGGGCTAATTCACCCCTCCACTTT
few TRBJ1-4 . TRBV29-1 CSVGGAGEKLFF TGCAGCGTTGGAGGTGCGGGTGAAAAACTGTTTTTT
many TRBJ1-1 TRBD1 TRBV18 CASSPNRGNTEAFF TGTGCCAGCTCACCTAACAGGGGGAACACTGAAGCTTTCTTT
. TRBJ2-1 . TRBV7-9 CASSLYSGKDEFF TGTGCCAGCAGCTTATATTCGGGGAAGGATGAGTTCTTC
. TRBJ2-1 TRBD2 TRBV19 CASSLAGGGWNEQFF TGTGCCAGTAGTCTCGCTGGCGGGGGTTGGAATGAGCAGTTCTTC
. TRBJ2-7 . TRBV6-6 CAIGPGGPYEQYF TGTGCCATCGGCCCAGGGGGGCCCTACGAGCAGTACTTC
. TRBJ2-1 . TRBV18 CASSRGAGTSYNEQFF TGTGCCAGCTCACGGGGAGCGGGTACTTCCTACAATGAGCAGTTCTTC
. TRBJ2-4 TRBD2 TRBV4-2 CASSPRLAGKNIQYF TGTGCCAGCAGCCCCCGTCTAGCGGGCAAAAACATTCAGTACTTC
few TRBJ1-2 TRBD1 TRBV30 CAWSVTGGGGYTF TGTGCCTGGAGTGTCACAGGGGGAGGCGGCTACACCTTC
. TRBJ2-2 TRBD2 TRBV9 CASSRAGGNTGELFF TGTGCCAGCAGCAGAGCGGGGGGCAACACCGGGGAGCTGTTTTTT
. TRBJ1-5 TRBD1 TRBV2 CASQTGFNQPQHF TGTGCCAGCCAGACAGGGTTTAATCAGCCCCAGCATTTT
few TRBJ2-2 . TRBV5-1 CASSLEGSNTGELFF TGCGCCAGCAGCTTAGAGGGCTCGAACACCGGGGAGCTGTTTTTT
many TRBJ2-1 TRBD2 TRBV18 CASSPPSLAGNEQFF TGTGCCAGCTCACCACCATCCCTAGCGGGCAATGAGCAGTTCTTC
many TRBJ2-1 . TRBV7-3 CASSLEGASSYNEQFF TGTGCCAGCAGCTTAGAAGGAGCGAGCTCCTACAATGAGCAGTTCTTC
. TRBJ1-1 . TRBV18 CASSPPGKTEAFF TGTGCCAGCTCACCCCCAGGGAAGACTGAAGCTTTCTTT
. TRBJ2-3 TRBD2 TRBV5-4 CASSSGLAGLTDTQYF TGTGCCAGCAGCTCAGGACTAGCGGGCCTCACAGATACGCAGTATTTT
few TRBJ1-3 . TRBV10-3 CAISDSGREAGNTIYF TGTGCCATCAGTGATAGCGGCAGGGAAGCTGGAAACACCATATATTTT
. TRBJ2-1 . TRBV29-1 CSALEDEQFF TGCAGCGCGCTCGAAGATGAGCAGTTCTTC
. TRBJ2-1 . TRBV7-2 CASSLEAHNEQFF TGTGCCAGCAGCTTAGAGGCTCACAATGAGCAGTTCTTC
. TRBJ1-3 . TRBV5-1 CASSSGTSGNTIYF TGCGCCAGCAGCTCCGGGACTTCTGGAAACACCATATATTTT
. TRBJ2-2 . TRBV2 CASSGFTGELFF TGTGCCAGCAGTGGGTTCACCGGGGAGCTGTTTTTT
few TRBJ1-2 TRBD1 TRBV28 CASRSQGQGTGYTF TGTGCCAGCAGATCTCAAGGACAGGGAACGGGCTACACCTTC
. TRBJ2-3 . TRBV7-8 CASSLQGGGKQYF TGTGCCAGCAGCTTACAAGGGGGCGGGAAGCAGTATTTT
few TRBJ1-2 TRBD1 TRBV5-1 CASSPGQGYYGYTF TGCGCCAGCAGCCCGGGACAGGGCTACTATGGCTACACCTTC
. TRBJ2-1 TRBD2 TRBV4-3 CASSPQGGFEQFF TGCGCCAGCAGCCCCCAGGGAGGGTTTGAGCAGTTCTTC
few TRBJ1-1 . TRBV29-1 CSVSVGNTEAFF TGCAGCGTCTCGGTAGGGAACACTGAAGCTTTCTTT
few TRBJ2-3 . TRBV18 CASSPVDFPRADTQYF TGTGCCAGCTCACCAGTGGACTTCCCGCGGGCAGATACGCAGTATTTT
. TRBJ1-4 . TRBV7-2 CASSPLPRRANEKLFF TGTGCCAGCAGCCCCCTGCCCCGTCGGGCTAATGAAAAACTGTTTTTT